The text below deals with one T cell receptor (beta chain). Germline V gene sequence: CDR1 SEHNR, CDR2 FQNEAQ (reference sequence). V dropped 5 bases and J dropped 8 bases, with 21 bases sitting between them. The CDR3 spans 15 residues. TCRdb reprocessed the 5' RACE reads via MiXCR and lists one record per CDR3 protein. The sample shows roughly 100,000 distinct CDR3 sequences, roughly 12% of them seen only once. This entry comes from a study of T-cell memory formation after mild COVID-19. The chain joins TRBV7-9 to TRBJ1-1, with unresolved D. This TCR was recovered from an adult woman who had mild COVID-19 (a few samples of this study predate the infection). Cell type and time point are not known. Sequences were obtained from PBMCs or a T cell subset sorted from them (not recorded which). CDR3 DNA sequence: TGTGCCAGCAGCCCATTTCTGCGGCCCCAAGAGGAAGCTTTCTTT. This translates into CASSPFLRPQEEAFF.